These 21 T cell receptor beta chains came from one sample sequenced in a study of blood T cell repertoires in COVID-19. Repertoires were generated with immunoSEQ multiplex PCR, while TCRdb's copy carries only in-frame clones and drops some. Of under 130,000 clones listed, around 83% are singletons. The sequencing sample was made of peripheral blood. These receptors were collected from a woman of 80 years or more with acute or convalescent COVID-19.

The J gene is TRBJ1-1, the V gene TRBV5-1; 8 bases line up with TRBD1. The germline V gene encodes CDR1 SGHRS and CDR2 YFSETQ. The CDR3 is made up of 14 amino acids. V lost 4 bases, J lost 5 bases, and 7 bases stayed unmatched. The DNA of the CDR3 is TGCGCCAGCAGCACCGGACAGGGATCGACTGAAGCTTTCTTT. As protein: CASSTGQGSTEAFF.

The chain combines TRBV24-1 with TRBJ2-2; TRBD2 agrees at 13 bases. The germline V gene has CDR1 KGHDR and CDR2 SFDVKD. V gave up 4 bases and J gave up 7 bases; unmatched junction bases: 5. This CDR3 has 16 amino acids. CDR3 coding DNA: TGTGCCACCAGTGACACTAGCGGGAGGGTAGGCGGGGAGCTGTTTTTT. Translation gives CATSDTSGRVGGELFF.

This chain uses TRBV11-2 with TRBJ2-1; 7 bases match TRBD2. V gave up 4 bases and J gave up 8 bases; unmatched junction bases: 20. CDR1 is SGHAT and CDR2 is FQNNGV in the germline V gene. This CDR3 spans 18 amino acids. The CDR3 loop reads CASSSLKYSGNNPDEQFF. The CDR3 coding sequence is TGTGCCAGCAGCTCCCTAAAATACAGCGGGAACAATCCGGATGAGCAGTTCTTC.

The chain uses TRBV19 and TRBJ1-5; D remains unclear. This CDR3 is 12 amino acids long. The ends were cut back, 8 bases at V and 5 bases at J, with 10 bases in the middle. Per the germline V gene, CDR1 is LNHDA and CDR2 is SQIVND (reference sequence). In nucleotides, the CDR3 is TGTGCCAGTTCCAGGTTTGATCAGCCCCAGCATTTT. Translating gives CASSRFDQPQHF.

V and J are TRBV6-4 and TRBJ2-3; TRBD2 matches at 12 bases. The CDR3 length is 14 residues. The V segment lost 5 bases and the J segment 5 bases; nucleotides outside the gene matches: 2. Germline V CDR1 and CDR2: MRHNA, SNTAGT. The CDR3: CASSLGLAGDTQYF. CDR3 DNA sequence: TGTGCCAGCAGTTTGGGACTAGCGGGAGATACGCAGTATTTT.

This clone has only a few counts. V usage is TRBV20-1 and J usage is TRBJ2-1; D perhaps matches TRBD2 (5 bases). In germline, CDR1 is DFQATT, CDR2 SNEGSKA (reference sequence). This CDR3 contains 13 residues. The V gene lost 3 bases and the J gene lost 5 bases, with 11 bases spanning the gap. The CDR3 sequence is CSASGSGNNEQFF. The CDR3 DNA reads TGCAGTGCTAGTGGGTCGGGAAACAATGAGCAGTTCTTC.

J is TRBJ1-6 and V is TRBV19; D is unresolved. The CDR3 contains 12 residues. Trimming removed 6 bases at V and 9 bases at J, with 9 bases between. Germline loops: CDR1 LNHDA, CDR2 SQIVND (reference sequence). The CDR3 DNA sequence: TGTGCCAGTAGCGAGAGGGTTTCACCCCTCCACTTT. It translates to CASSERVSPLHF.

The rearrangement links TRBV27 to TRBJ2-7; D is undetermined. The germline CDR1 and CDR2 sequences are MNHEY and SMNVEV (reference sequence). Trimming cost V 3 bases and J 4 bases, with 13 bases left between them. This CDR3 comprises 14 residues. The DNA of the CDR3 is TGTGCCAGCAGTTTCTTGGCCAGCGAGTACGAGCAGTACTTC. Its translation: CASSFLASEYEQYF.

CDR3 DNA sequence: TGTGCCAGCAGCTTAGTAGCGGGAGGTAGCTACGAGCAGTACTTC. This sequence encodes CASSLVAGGSYEQYF. The chain recombines TRBV7-9 with TRBJ2-7, with 10 bases lining up with TRBD2. Germline CDR1 is SEHNR and CDR2 is FQNEAQ (reference sequence). The CDR3 sequence is 15 residues long. Losses at the gene ends were 1 base for V and 3 bases for J; bases not matched to a gene: 3.

This clone has a handful of counts. CDR3 sequence (DNA): TGTGCCACCAGTGATTCGGGACAGGGGTCCAATGAGCAGTTCTTC. Translating it yields CATSDSGQGSNEQFF. V is TRBV24-1 and J is TRBJ2-1; 10 bases are a match to TRBD1. With V trimmed by 2 bases and J by 6 bases, 3 bases remained unmatched. The CDR3 extends over 15 amino acids. CDR1 and CDR2 from the germline V gene are KGHDR and SFDVKD.

This clone is classed as large. The chain couples TRBV7-9 to TRBJ2-1, with no clear D. V was pared by 4 bases and J by 6 bases, with 13 bases between. CDR1 is SEHNR, CDR2 FQNEAQ, per germline (reference sequence). This CDR3 region has 14 residues. In DNA form, the CDR3 reads TGTGCCAGCAGCTCGGCCCGTTCGGGCAATGAGCAGTTCTTC. This sequence encodes CASSSARSGNEQFF.

The genes are TRBV18 and TRBJ2-5, with D perhaps matching TRBD1 (5 bases). Germline CDR1 KGHSH, CDR2 LQKENI. The CDR3 contains 15 residues. Trimming shortened V by 3 bases and J by 1 base, and 12 bases separated the two germline ends. The CDR3 DNA follows: TGTGCCAGCTCACCGGGGCAGCCAGGCCAAGAGACCCAGTACTTC. Residues: CASSPGQPGQETQYF.

This sequence joins TRBV18 and TRBJ2-4; possible D gene TRBD1, 6 bases. This CDR3 contains 15 residues. V was clipped by 5 bases and J by 6 bases, with 17 bases between them. The germline V gene has CDR1 KGHSH and CDR2 LQKENI. The CDR3 sequence: CASSTKQGLGNIQYF. CDR3 in DNA: TGTGCCAGCTCAACTAAACAGGGATTGGGAAACATTCAGTACTTC. The full variable domain, its missing parts supplied by reference TRBV18 and TRBJ2-4, is NAGVMQNPRHLVRRRGQEARLRCSPMKGHSHVYWYRQLPEEGLKFMVYLQKENIIDESGMPKERFSAEFPKEGPSILRIQQVVRGDSAAYFCASSTKQGLGNIQYFGAGTRLSVL.

The chain is built from TRBV20-1 and TRBJ2-2; D is unclear. The CDR3 is 11 residues long. The V end was cut by 4 bases, the J end by 7 bases, with 7 bases between. Germline CDR1 DFQATT, CDR2 SNEGSKA (reference sequence). The CDR3 loop reads CSAIHSGELFF. DNA of the CDR3: TGCAGTGCTATACACAGCGGGGAGCTGTTTTTT.

This clone was seen only once. CDR3 region: CSASSGSTDTQYF. DNA for the CDR3: TGCAGTGCTAGTTCCGGGAGCACAGATACGCAGTATTTT. The V call is TRBV20-1, the J call TRBJ2-3; D not resolved. The length of the CDR3 is 13 residues. Per germline, CDR1 DFQATT and CDR2 SNEGSKA (reference sequence). V dropped 3 bases and J dropped 0 bases, with 7 bases sitting between them.

The chain is built from TRBV14 and TRBJ2-1; 12 bases are shared with TRBD2. The V segment lost 2 bases and the J segment 15 bases; nucleotides outside the gene matches: 5. Germline CDR1 reads SGHDN; CDR2 reads FVKESK. The CDR3 totals 13 residues. The CDR3 here is CASSQTTSGRLFF. The CDR3 DNA follows: TGTGCCAGCAGCCAAACGACTAGCGGGAGACTGTTCTTC.

The chain couples TRBV6-2 or TRBV6-3 to TRBJ1-5; TRBD1 matches 8 bases. From germline, CDR1 is MNHEY and CDR2 SVGEGT. V shed 5 bases and J 0 bases; nucleotides not matched to a gene: 9. The CDR3 is 17 residues long. The CDR3 sequence is CASSGQGWDSSNQPQHF. The CDR3 DNA follows: TGTGCCAGCAGTGGACAGGGCTGGGACTCTAGCAATCAGCCCCAGCATTTT.

The sample holds many counts of this clone. The CDR3 protein is CATSTHSNQPQHF. CDR3 bases: TGTGCCACCAGCACTCATAGCAATCAGCCCCAGCATTTT. V is TRBV6-6 and J is TRBJ1-5; D gene unclear. This CDR3 spans 13 amino acids. Germline V gives CDR1 MNHNY, CDR2 SVGAGI (reference sequence). V shed 10 bases and J shed 0 bases, with 10 bases lying between them.

V and J are TRBV11-2 and TRBJ2-7; TRBD2 matches at 8 bases. Germline V lookup: CDR1 SGHAT, CDR2 FQNNGV. V was clipped by 4 bases and J by 0 bases; unmatched bases: 14. The CDR3 spans 18 residues. CDR3 sequence: CASSWTSSGSLSSYEQYV. The CDR3 coding sequence is TGTGCCAGCAGCTGGACTAGCAGCGGGAGTCTAAGCTCCTACGAGCAGTACGTC.

The genes are TRBV6-4 and TRBJ2-1; no firm D call. V lost 3 bases and J lost 0, with 9 bases in between. This CDR3 has 15 amino acids. CDR1 MRHNA and CDR2 SNTAGT come from the germline V gene. The CDR3 sequence is CASSEVPSSYNEQFF. CDR3 nucleotide sequence: TGTGCCAGCAGTGAGGTACCTAGCTCCTACAATGAGCAGTTCTTC.

This chain links TRBV30 with TRBJ2-2, with TRBD1 matching over 8 bases. V gave up 8 bases and J gave up 5 bases; unmatched junction bases: 10. Germline CDR1 GTSNPN, CDR2 SVGIG (reference sequence). The CDR3 extends over 14 amino acids. CDR3 DNA: TGTGCCCTTAGACAGGGGAAAGAGACCGGGGAGCTGTTTTTT. Residues: CALRQGKETGELFF.